This T cell receptor beta chain was identified during a study of blood T cell repertoires in COVID-19. For the study at large: Nucleic acid was either cDNA or gDNA, and it came from T cells, B-cell-depleted T cells, or PBMCs.

Repertoires were generated with immunoSEQ multiplex PCR, while TCRdb's copy carries only in-frame clones and drops some. The data contain roughly 250,000 clones, around 89% of them singletons. Germline loops: CDR1 MDHEN, CDR2 SYDVKM. This CDR3 has 14 amino acids. Trimming shortened V by 6 bases and J by 1 base, and 13 bases separated the two germline ends. Cohort assignment relied on participant-reported clinical history. This TCR was recovered from a woman between 35 and 50 years old with acute COVID-19. Specimen: PBMCs or T cells enriched from blood (not recorded which). The chain couples TRBV28 to TRBJ2-7, with D maybe TRBD2 (5 bases). The CDR3 DNA reads as TGTGCCAGCAGGCCAGCCGGCGGGTCCTACGAGCAGTACTTC. Amino acid sequence: CASRPAGGSYEQYF.